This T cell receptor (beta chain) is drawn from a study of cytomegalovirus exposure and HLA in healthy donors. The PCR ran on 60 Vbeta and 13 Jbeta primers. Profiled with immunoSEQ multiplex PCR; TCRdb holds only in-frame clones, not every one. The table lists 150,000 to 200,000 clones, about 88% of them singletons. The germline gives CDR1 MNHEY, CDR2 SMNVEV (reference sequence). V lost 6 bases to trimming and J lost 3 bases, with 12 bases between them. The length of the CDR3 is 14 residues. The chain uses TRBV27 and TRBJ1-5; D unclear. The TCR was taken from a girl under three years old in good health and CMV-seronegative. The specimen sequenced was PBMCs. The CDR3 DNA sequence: TGTGCCAGCAGGCCCAGCGTATCCAATCAGCCCCAGCATTTT. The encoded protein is CASRPSVSNQPQHF.